This TCR beta chain is drawn from a study of OX40 agonist ivuxolimab in advanced cancers. Germline V gene data show CDR1 as MNHEY and CDR2 as SMNVEV (reference sequence). CDR3 length: 15 residues. V gave up 2 bases and J gave up 9 bases, with 14 bases separating them. TCRdb's table, derived via immunoSEQ multiplex PCR, lists solely in-frame clones and lacks some. The table lists about 64,000 clones, less than 95% of them singletons. The TCR comes from an adult with an advanced solid tumor such as melanoma, head and neck, liver or kidney cancer. This specimen consisted of CD4+ or CD8+ T cells sorted from blood, obtained in a trial of the OX40 agonist ivuxolimab. This chain connects TRBV27 to TRBJ1-6; D is possibly TRBD1 (6 bases). CDR3 bases: TGTGCCAGCAGTTTACGACAGGTTATTAGTTCACCCCTCCACTTT. Residues: CASSLRQVISSPLHF.